Below are 15 T cell receptor beta chains sequenced from a single sample in a study of CD8+ T cells in alopecia areata (dated by TCRdb to 2016 to 2019). Library preparation employed the immunoSEQ multiplex PCR assay. RNA was extracted from all samples and reverse transcribed into cDNA as template for TCR sequencing. Drawn from immuneACCESS, this table holds only the in-frame rearrangements with V and J called that TCRdb kept. Clones are partly lost; checked studies trace under half to an unresolved V gene and leave the rest unexplained. In this sample the table shows some 110,000 clones, around two fifths of which occur a single time. The ten largest account for 3% to 3.5% of the sample. The source material was CD4+ T cells sorted from blood. Source of these receptors: a human donor with alopecia areata.

The J gene is TRBJ1-1, the V gene TRBV29-1; D remains unclear. In germline, CDR1 is SQVTM, CDR2 ANQGSEA. With 7 bases removed from V and 6 bases from J, the gap between germline ends came to 15 bases. The CDR3 extends over 12 amino acids. DNA for the CDR3: TGCAGCGCTTGGTACTATGAGGCTGAAGCTTTCTTT. The encoded protein is CSAWYYEAEAFF.

This clone has just a few counts. CDR3 in amino acids: CSVAGTSGGDPRSQHF. CDR3 nucleotides: TGCAGCGTCGCCGGGACCTCTGGTGGGGACCCGAGGTCCCAGCATTTT. The rearrangement uses TRBV29-1 and TRBJ1-5, with D perhaps matching TRBD1 (5 bases). Germline CDR1 SQVTM, CDR2 ANQGSEA. The V end lost 6 bases, the J end lost 11 bases, and 29 bases lay between the germline ends. This CDR3 region has 16 residues. Full variable domain (rest looked up from reference TRBV29-1 and TRBJ1-5): SAVISQKPSRDICQRGTSLTIQCQVDSQVTMMFWYRQQPGQSLTLIATANQGSEATYESGFVIDKFPISRPNLTFSTLTVSNMSPEDSSIYLCSVAGTSGGDPRSQHFGDGTRLSIL.

In this sample, this clone turned up a few times. V is TRBV29-1 and J is TRBJ1-5, with D perhaps TRBD1 (6 bases). The length of the CDR3 is 12 residues. V was clipped by 8 bases and J by 7 bases, with 15 bases between them. Germline-derived CDR1 and CDR2 are SQVTM and ANQGSEA. CDR3 loop: CSIGEGTQPQHF. In DNA, the CDR3 is TGCAGCATAGGGGAGGGGACACAGCCCCAGCATTTT.

This clone appeared a few times. The chain uses TRBV29-1 and TRBJ2-5; TRBD2 agrees at 8 bases. Germline values: CDR1 SQVTM, CDR2 ANQGSEA. The CDR3 loop spans 14 amino acids. The V gene end was trimmed by 6 bases and the J gene end by 2 bases; junction bases not matched to a gene: 8. The CDR3 DNA is TGCAGCGTGTCCGGGACTAGGGGACAAGAGACCCAGTACTTC. Translated, it gives CSVSGTRGQETQYF.

The gene calls are TRBV18 and TRBJ2-7; 7 nucleotides align to TRBD2. Germline V CDR1 and CDR2: KGHSH, LQKENI. The CDR3 loop spans 16 amino acids. V shed 5 bases and J 6 bases; nucleotides not matched to a gene: 16. Here the CDR3 DNA reads TGTGCCAGCTCATACGCCTTGGGGGGGATCTCAGGCGAGCAGTACTTC. It yields the protein CASSYALGGISGEQYF.

V and J are TRBV23-1 and TRBJ2-6; D is unresolved. TRBV23-1 is treated as an ORF (open reading frame) with a function not yet certain. Trimming cost V 5 bases and J 3 bases, with 32 bases left between them. This CDR3 has 22 residues. In nucleotides, the CDR3 is TGCGCCAGCAGTAACCGACCGCCCCACTTGCTAACTCCCTCCTTTGGGGCCAACGTCCTGACTTTC. It translates to CASSNRPPHLLTPSFGANVLTF.

This clone was seen more than once but under ten times. The chain combines TRBV5-1 with TRBJ2-1; either TRBD1 or TRBD2 may fit D (6 bases each). Trimming removed 0 bases from V and 7 bases from J, with 17 bases in between. Germline V gene data show CDR1 as SGHRS and CDR2 as YFSETQ. The CDR3 has 16 residues. The CDR3 spells CASSLEFRGPGNEQFF. The CDR3 coding sequence is TGCGCCAGCAGCTTGGAGTTCCGGGGGCCCGGGAATGAGCAGTTCTTC.

V and J are TRBV29-1 and TRBJ1-3, with no clear D. The CDR3 sequence is 16 residues long. The germline V gene has CDR1 SQVTM and CDR2 ANQGSEA. V was pared by 8 bases and J by 1 base, with 21 bases between. CDR3 sequence (DNA): TGCAGCATCGCAATCTCATCCTGGGTGTCTGGAAACACCATATATTTT. Its protein is CSIAISSWVSGNTIYF.

The genes are TRBV6-5 and TRBJ2-2; D gene uncertain. Germline CDR1 reads MNHEY; CDR2 reads SVGAGI. The CDR3 covers 15 residues. V was trimmed by 2 bases and J by 8 bases, leaving 15 bases between them. CDR3 region: CASSYTTPTRGELFF. CDR3 in DNA: TGTGCCAGCAGTTACACCACACCAACCCGAGGGGAGCTGTTTTTT.

The chain is built from TRBV19 and TRBJ2-7; D is possibly TRBD1 (6 bases). The CDR3 is 12 amino acids. Trimming pared 7 bases from V and 12 bases from J, leaving 19 bases between. Germline assignment: CDR1 LNHDA and CDR2 SQIVND (reference sequence). Written as DNA, the CDR3 is TGTGCCAGTAACAGGGTAGACGTAGAGAGGTACTTC. Translation gives CASNRVDVERYF. Drawing the rest from reference TRBV19 and TRBJ2-7, the complete variable domain is DGGITQSPKYLFRKEGQNVTLSCEQNLNHDAMYWYRQDPGQGLRLIYYSQIVNDFQKGDIAEGYSVSREKKESFPLTVTSAQKNPTAFYLCASNRVDVERYFGPGTRLTVT.

The DNA of the CDR3 is TGCAGCGTTGGAAAGGACAGGGGTCTAGGCTATGGCTACACCTTC. Its protein is CSVGKDRGLGYGYTF. The gene calls are TRBV29-1 and TRBJ1-2; 9 bases line up with TRBD1. The junction had 10 bases not matched to a gene; V was cut back by 4 bases and J by 4 bases. The CDR3 spans 15 residues. The V gene's germline CDR1 is SQVTM and CDR2 ANQGSEA. Together with reference TRBV29-1 and TRBJ1-2, the CDR3 gives the full variable domain: SAVISQKPSRDICQRGTSLTIQCQVDSQVTMMFWYRQQPGQSLTLIATANQGSEATYESGFVIDKFPISRPNLTFSTLTVSNMSPEDSSIYLCSVGKDRGLGYGYTFGSGTRLTVV.

The V call is TRBV19, the J call TRBJ1-5, with 7 bases matching TRBD1. This CDR3 is built from 17 residues. CDR1 LNHDA and CDR2 SQIVND come from the germline V gene (reference sequence). V was pared by 6 bases and J by 7 bases, with 18 bases of the junction left unmatched. The CDR3, as DNA: TGTGCCAGTAGCCTGAGCGCGGGAGGGGGCCGGCCACAGCCCCAGCATTTT. This codes for CASSLSAGGGRPQPQHF.

In DNA, the CDR3 is TGTGCCATCAGTGAGTCGGCTCGGCAGGGTGGTACTGAAGCTTTCTTT. Translation gives CAISESARQGGTEAFF. V and J are TRBV10-3 and TRBJ1-1; perhaps TRBD1 as D (5 bases). Between the trimmed V and J ends, which lost 0 bases and 5 bases, there was a span of 16 bases. CDR3 length equals 16 residues. Germline V CDR1 and CDR2: ENHRY, SYGVKD.

CDR3 sequence: CASSKTGTAGTDTQYF. CDR3 in DNA: TGCGCCAGCAGCAAAACCGGCACCGCGGGCACAGATACGCAGTATTTT. This chain uses TRBV4-1 with TRBJ2-3; no reliable D call. The CDR3 has 16 amino acids. The ends were cut back, 5 bases at V and 1 base at J, with 16 bases in the middle. CDR1 is MGHRA, CDR2 YSYEKL, per germline.

This clone turned up a few times. The chain uses TRBV15 and TRBJ2-2; 11 positions match TRBD2. Germline V CDR1 and CDR2: LNHNV, YYDKDF (reference sequence). This CDR3 spans 16 amino acids. Losses at the gene ends were 4 bases for V and 5 bases for J; bases not matched to a gene: 6. The CDR3, as DNA: TGTGCCACCAGCAAAATAGCGGGAGGGCGGACCGGGGAGCTGTTTTTT. Residues: CATSKIAGGRTGELFF.